A selection of T cell receptor beta chains follows, all from one sample in a study of tumor and adjacent non-tumor tissue in lung cancer. Each CDR3 protein gets one entry after TCRdb re-called the multiplex PCR reads with MiXCR. The table shows around 99,000 distinct CDR3 sequences, with 60% to 65% occurring only once. The source material was distant non-tumor lung tissue. The receptors derive from a man in his sixties with non-small cell lung cancer. The CDR3 runs from the conserved cysteine through the conserved F or W. Each record gives: D gene, V gene, J gene, clone size, CDR3 protein, CDR3 DNA. A D gene is named only where the DNA matches it firmly. Where a row states a size, it is once, few, many or the class of an expanded clone; other rows omit it.

-	TRBV11-3	TRBJ2-1	-	CASSPGRWSSYKEQFF	TGCGCCAGCAGCCCGGGGCGTTGGAGCTCCTACAAAGAGCAGTTCTTC
TRBD2	TRBV11-2	TRBJ2-2	many	CASSFRASGGEANTGELFF	TGTGCCAGCAGCTTTCGGGCTAGCGGGGGGGAAGCCAACACCGGGGAGCTGTTTTTT
TRBD1	TRBV7-2	TRBJ2-5	few	CASSQTGGAKETQYF	TGTGCCAGCAGCCAAACAGGGGGCGCGAAAGAGACCCAGTACTTC
-	TRBV6-2/TRBV6-3	TRBJ2-7	many	CASSFTAVDGEQYF	TGTGCCAGCAGTTTTACAGCGGTGGATGGCGAGCAGTACTTC
-	TRBV6-5	TRBJ2-7	many	CASSPPVGAQYF	TGTGCCAGCAGTCCTCCCGTAGGGGCGCAGTACTTC
TRBD2	TRBV12-3/TRBV12-4	TRBJ2-7	many	CASSSLRAGRYEQYF	TGTGCCAGCAGTTCGCTAAGAGCGGGGCGCTACGAGCAGTACTTC
-	TRBV12-3/TRBV12-4	TRBJ1-2	-	CASSLGHGYIF	TGTGCCAGCAGTTTAGGCCATGGCTACATCTTC
TRBD1	TRBV7-9	TRBJ1-2	many	CASSLISRGHYGYTF	TGTGCCAGCAGCTTAATTTCAAGGGGGCACTATGGCTACACCTTC
TRBD2	TRBV11-2	TRBJ2-1	-	CVSGLAGDPSEQFF	TGTGTCAGCGGCTTAGCGGGAGACCCCAGTGAGCAGTTCTTC
-	TRBV5-1	TRBJ2-3	-	CASSRGDSTNTQYF	TGCGCCAGCAGCCGCGGGGATAGCACAAATACGCAGTATTTT
-	TRBV18	TRBJ1-6	few	CASSHGEWILNSPLHF	TGTGCCAGCTCACACGGGGAATGGATATTGAATTCACCCCTCCACTTT
-	TRBV20-1	TRBJ1-5	many	CSARGDTNQPQHF	TGCAGTGCTAGAGGGGACACAAATCAGCCCCAGCATTTT
TRBD2	TRBV29-1	TRBJ2-3	many	CSVDLLAEISTDTQYF	TGCAGCGTTGACCTACTAGCGGAAATTAGCACAGATACGCAGTATTTT
-	TRBV5-1	TRBJ1-1	-	CASSFASLGDNTEAFF	TGCGCCAGCAGCTTCGCCTCGTTAGGAGATAACACTGAAGCTTTCTTT
TRBD2	TRBV11-2	TRBJ2-3	-	CASSFAGAFNDTQYF	TGTGCCAGCAGCTTCGCGGGAGCGTTTAACGATACGCAGTATTTT
-	TRBV6-1	TRBJ2-3	once	CSSCRDGSTDTQYF	TGTTCCAGTTGCCGGGACGGAAGCACAGATACGCAGTATTTT